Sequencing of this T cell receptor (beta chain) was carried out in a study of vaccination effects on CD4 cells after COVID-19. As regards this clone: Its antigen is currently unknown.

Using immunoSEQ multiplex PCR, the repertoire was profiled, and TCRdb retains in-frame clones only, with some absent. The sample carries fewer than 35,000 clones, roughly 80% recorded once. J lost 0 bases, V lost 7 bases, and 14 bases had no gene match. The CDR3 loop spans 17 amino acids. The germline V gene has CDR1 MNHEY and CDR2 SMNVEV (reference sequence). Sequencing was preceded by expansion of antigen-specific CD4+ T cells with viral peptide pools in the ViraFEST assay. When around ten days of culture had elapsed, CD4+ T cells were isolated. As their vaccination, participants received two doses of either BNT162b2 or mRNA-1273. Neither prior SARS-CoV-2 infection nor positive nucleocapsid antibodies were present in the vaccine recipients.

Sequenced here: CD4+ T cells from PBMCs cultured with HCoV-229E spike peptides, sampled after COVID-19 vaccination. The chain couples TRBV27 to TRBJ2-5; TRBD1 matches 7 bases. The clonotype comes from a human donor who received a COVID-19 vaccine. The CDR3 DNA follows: TGTGCCAGCACAAAGACAGGGTCGGCCCAATACCAAGAGACCCAGTACTTC. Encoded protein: CASTKTGSAQYQETQYF.